This T cell receptor (beta chain) was sequenced in a study of low-dose radiotherapy and immunotherapy resistance in tumors (dated by TCRdb to 2021 to 2024). In terms of the full investigation: Cohort 1 received 0.5 Gy per fraction every 2 weeks, with a prescribed total PTV dose of 6.5 Gy. In Cohort 2, 1 Gy per fraction was delivered every two weeks, for a total of 13 Gy over 26 weeks. Nivolumab and ipilimumab were both given intravenously, with nivolumab at a 240 mg flat dose every two weeks and ipilimumab at 1 mg/kg every six weeks. Cyclophosphamide 200 mg/m2 was administered intravenously every two weeks, one day before each radiation and immunotherapy administration. Starting on cycle 1 day 1, patients took 300 mg of aspirin by mouth once daily for four cycles. No randomization into treatment groups was done for the people taking part in the trial. The translational analysis covered eight patients: three from the first dose cohort and the first five from the second dose cohort.

Sample time point, as interpreted from the label and publication: after trial treatment. The treatment or condition tag for this specimen amounts to: LDRT plus nivolumab, ipilimumab, low-dose cyclophosphamide and aspirin (RACIN trial). Donors were enrolled in RACIN, a single-arm phase I dose-escalation trial in which nivolumab, ipilimumab, aspirin, low-dose cyclophosphamide and low-dose radiotherapy were combined. To be eligible, a patient needed to have an advanced solid tumor that was TIL-negative. The sequencer was an Illumina HiSeq 2500. To make first-strand cDNA, Superscript III was used along with a set of TRAV- and TRBV-specific primers so that both the TCRalpha and TCRbeta chains were covered. TCRs were amplified for about 22 PCR cycles with Phusion, using a constant-region primer paired with the adapter attached to the V primers. Isolated mRNA was amplified with the MessageAmp II aRNA Amplification Kit, using a roughly 15-hour in vitro transcription at 37°C. The Dynabeads mRNA DIRECT Purification Kit was used to isolate the mRNA for TCR sequencing. A second 25-cycle Phusion PCR added indexed Illumina adapters, and products were purified with AMPure XP beads. As for how the authors treated the data: Using custom Perl scripts, TCR sequences encoding the same protein were pooled, out-of-frame sequences were removed, and the abundance of each clonotype was computed. The analysis excluded TCR sequences that were supported by just one read. Among the metrics used to describe the repertoires were Shannon entropy, Gini index, clonality, richness, and the frequency of TCRs shared between repertoires. The raw public data were reprocessed by TCRdb itself: fastp quality trimming at Q25, MiXCR clonotype calling, in-frame beta chains only. Rows are combined by CDR3 protein, so each entry shows the most common genes and DNA. TCRdb's processing, not the authors' own work, is the source of the V and J calls. The sample yields 100,000 or so distinct CDR3 sequences; less than 25% were counted once. The top ten hold approximately 4% of the sample.

This clonotype was observed many times. It lacks a known antigen. No clone much larger than this one lies a single base away; base qualities are absent. Between the V and J ends, shortened by 7 bases and 4 bases respectively, the junction contains 7 bases. From its cysteine to its phenylalanine, the CDR3 spans 12 amino acids. Of the read, only the CDR3 DNA is kept; its 36 bases are in frame from base 1. CDR1 and CDR2 (SEHNR, FQNEAQ) derive from the germline V gene (reference sequence). Sample: PBMCs, taken after low-dose radiotherapy plus immunotherapy. The chain employs TRBV7-9 and TRBJ1-4; a confident D gene designation cannot be given. This TCR was sampled from a male donor with prostate cancer. The nucleotides are TGTGCCAGCACGGTTATTAATGAAAAACTGTTTTTT. Its protein is CASTVINEKLFF.